A selection of T cell receptor beta chains follows, all from one sample in a study of T-cell memory formation after mild COVID-19. TCRdb fed the 5' RACE reads into MiXCR, producing one record per CDR3 protein. The sample has 250,000 to 350,000 distinct CDR3 sequences, roughly 15% seen once. Sequenced material: PBMCs or a T cell subset sorted from them (not recorded which). These receptors were obtained from a young man who had mild COVID-19 (a few samples of this study predate the infection). Cell type and time point are not known. CDR3s include the opening cysteine and the closing phenylalanine or tryptophan. The D gene is left open where the match is weak. Size values are once, few and many counts, or a class for expanded clones, and some rows have none.

d_call clone_size j_call v_call cdr3_aa cdr3_nt
. . TRBJ2-5 TRBV5-1 CASSLLQPVETQYF TGCGCCAGCAGCTTACTCCAGCCAGTCGAGACCCAGTACTTC
. . TRBJ1-1 TRBV7-2 CASSPPTRNTEAFF TGTGCCAGCAGCCCTCCGACCCGGAACACTGAAGCTTTCTTT
. many TRBJ2-1 TRBV4-2 CASSQDPGAPYNEQFF TGTGCCAGCAGCCAAGACCCCGGGGCCCCTTACAATGAGCAGTTCTTC
TRBD2 few TRBJ2-1 TRBV4-1 CASSTLAGSSYNEQFF TGCGCCAGCAGCACACTAGCGGGGAGCTCCTACAATGAGCAGTTCTTC
TRBD1 . TRBJ1-2 TRBV9 CASNMGQGALSYGYTF TGTGCCAGCAACATGGGACAGGGCGCCCTAAGCTATGGCTACACCTTC
TRBD1 few TRBJ1-3 TRBV12-3/TRBV12-4 CASSGTASGNTIYF TGTGCCAGCAGCGGGACAGCGTCTGGAAACACCATATATTTT
. few TRBJ1-1 TRBV5-1 CASSSTTLEAFF TGCGCCAGCAGCTCGACGACACTGGAAGCTTTCTTT
. few TRBJ2-1 TRBV4-3 CASSQEGHTSYNEQFF TGCGCCAGCAGCCAAGAGGGACATACGTCCTACAATGAGCAGTTCTTC
. few TRBJ1-4 TRBV3-1 CASSHRDNEKLFF TGTGCCAGCAGCCACCGGGATAATGAAAAACTGTTTTTT
TRBD1 . TRBJ2-7 TRBV2 CASSDRDRVSEQYF TGTGCCAGCAGTGACCGGGACAGGGTTTCGGAGCAGTACTTC
TRBD1 . TRBJ1-1 TRBV12-3/TRBV12-4 CASSPRQGLTEAFF TGTGCCAGCAGCCCTCGACAGGGGTTGACTGAAGCTTTCTTT
TRBD1 . TRBJ2-3 TRBV27 CATGGLWTGGRDTQYF TGTGCCACCGGAGGGCTATGGACAGGGGGCCGAGATACGCAGTATTTT
. . TRBJ1-2 TRBV7-6 CASSLVMESGYTF TGTGCCAGCAGCTTAGTTATGGAATCTGGCTACACCTTC
. . TRBJ1-1 TRBV11-2 CASSLERSWGPDKNTEAFF TGTGCCAGCAGCTTAGAAAGGTCGTGGGGTCCAGACAAGAACACTGAAGCTTTCTTT
. . TRBJ1-3 TRBV5-6 CASSLYGSSGNTIYF TGTGCCAGCAGCTTGTACGGAAGCTCTGGAAACACCATATATTTT
TRBD1 few TRBJ2-5 TRBV20-1 CSARVGQGNQETQYF TGCAGTGCTAGGGTGGGACAGGGGAACCAAGAGACCCAGTACTTC
. . TRBJ2-3 TRBV4-3 CASSAHPRPPDTQYF TGCGCCAGCAGCGCCCACCCTAGGCCTCCAGATACGCAGTATTTT
. many TRBJ2-5 TRBV3-1 CASSQDWRAREETQYF TGTGCCAGCAGCCAAGATTGGCGGGCCCGGGAAGAGACCCAGTACTTC
. . TRBJ2-2 TRBV7-3 CASSLNSGQAGELFF TGTGCCAGCAGCTTAAATAGCGGCCAAGCCGGGGAGCTGTTTTTT
. . TRBJ1-1 TRBV9 CASSAQVGAEAFF TGTGCCAGCAGCGCGCAGGTGGGGGCTGAAGCTTTCTTT